This TCR beta chain derives from a study of graft-versus-host responses after intestinal transplantation. This CDR3 region has 12 residues. Germline V gene sequence: CDR1 WSHSY, CDR2 SAAADI. V trimming: 7 bases; J trimming: 5 bases; junction bases outside the gene matches: 5. Once graft tissue had been processed, intraepithelial and lamina propria lymphocytes were released. TCRdb's table, derived via immunoSEQ multiplex PCR, lists solely in-frame clones and lacks some. The sample holds about 14,000 clones, about 74% seen once. This clone was recorded a few times. The chain combines TRBV10-2 with TRBJ2-7, with 7 bases identical to TRBD1. The sequences come from ileum tissue, collected 16 days after intestinal transplant. The receptor comes from a human patient who received an intestinal transplant, so some T cells may come from the graft donor. In DNA, the CDR3 is TGCGCCAGCATTGACAGGGCCCACGAGCAGTACTTC. Translation gives CASIDRAHEQYF.